This T cell receptor (beta chain) was recorded in a study of persistence of HIV-infected CD4 T cells. As for the study in general: CD4+ T cells responding to CMV or HIV-1 Gag were isolated.

As regards this clone: No antigen is known for it.

The stimulus was lysate of CMV-infected fibroblasts, roughly 9.2 ug/mL. CD40L-negative CD69-negative CD45RO-high memory CD4+ T cells were sorted as populations depleted of antigen-responding cells. CD4+ T cell counts exceeded 400 cells/uL; CMV serology was positive. This was the immunoSEQ version 4 assay in survey mode. The table came from immunoSEQ multiplex PCR; TCRdb's copy has only in-frame clones and leaves some out. The table includes more than 30,000 clones, over 80% detected once. Study-level results: Degenerate expanded CDR3beta sequences were enriched among CMV- and Gag-responding cells.

Trimming stripped 7 bases from V and 8 bases from J, with 12 bases between. The CDR3 consists of 13 residues. Germline V gene sequence: CDR1 SNHLY, CDR2 FYNNEI. The TCR sequence derives from an adult woman with HIV who was CMV-seropositive. This chain joins TRBV2 and TRBJ1-6; D might be TRBD1 (5 bases). The sequencing used CD4+ T cells sorted from PBMCs after 18-hour stimulation, collected from a patient who received antiretroviral therapy. CDR3 in amino acids: CASTGLLDSPLHF. As DNA, the CDR3 is TGTGCCAGCACGGGACTGCTCGATTCACCCCTCCACTTT.